This T cell receptor (beta chain) came from a study of T cells in tuberculosis. Study conclusions and caveats: Active tuberculosis TCR-alpha repertoires lay closer to GMM-specific TCRs than IGRA-negative controls, suggesting clonal expansion.

Indicated time point: new active TB diagnosis, blood taken before or within 7 days of starting treatment. Confirmation came from sputum smear and/or culture positivity for M. tuberculosis. Measured with immunoSEQ multiplex PCR; TCRdb has only the in-frame clones, and not every one. The sample includes about 34,000 clones, 93% of them seen just once. On this clone: Its antigen is unidentified.

Germline CDR1 reads MNHNS; CDR2 reads SASEGT. J lost 0 bases, V lost 1 base, and 8 bases had no gene match. The CDR3 extends over 18 amino acids. The receptor was isolated from an adult with tuberculosis. The chain uses TRBV6-1 and TRBJ2-3; 9 bases are shared with TRBD1. The specimen was PBMCs, collected at tuberculosis diagnosis. The CDR3, as DNA: TGTGCCAGCAGTGAAGACCCTTACAGGGGGCTCAGCACAGATACGCAGTATTTT. It translates to CASSEDPYRGLSTDTQYF.